The 20 T cell receptor beta chains in this list originate from one sample, sequenced in a study of cytomegalovirus exposure and HLA in healthy donors. The PCR employed 60 Vbeta primers together with 13 Jbeta primers. Sequencing was performed with immunoSEQ multiplex PCR; in TCRdb, only in-frame clones are kept and a portion is missing. Of roughly 160,000 clones in the sample, about four fifths were seen once. The sequenced sample consisted of PBMCs. These receptor sequences come from a male donor in good health and CMV-seropositive.

The sample holds one count of this clone. The chain uses TRBV5-1 and TRBJ2-4; 8 positions match TRBD1. CDR1 is SGHRS, CDR2 YFSETQ, per germline. This CDR3 is 15 amino acids long. V dropped 4 bases and J dropped 7; count of bases not matched to a gene: 10. The CDR3 nucleotides read TGCGCCAGCAGCAGAATGACAGGGGTCGTGAACATTCAGTACTTC. It yields the protein CASSRMTGVVNIQYF. Based on the CDR3 plus reference TRBV5-1 and TRBJ2-4, the full variable domain is KAGVTQTPRYLIKTRGQQVTLSCSPISGHRSVSWYQQTPGQGLQFLFEYFSETQRNKGNFPGRFSGRQFSNSRSEMNVSTLELGDSALYLCASSRMTGVVNIQYFGAGTRLSVL.

Written as DNA, the CDR3 is TGTGCCAGCAGTGAAACACCTACCTTCGGGGGTAGCAATCAGCCCCAGCATTTT. Its protein product is CASSETPTFGGSNQPQHF. The V and J genes are TRBV2 and TRBJ1-5; a possible D gene is TRBD1 (5 bases). Germline V gene lookup returns CDR1 SNHLY and CDR2 FYNNEI. Trimming shortened V by 2 bases and J by 0 bases, and 17 bases separated the two germline ends. The length of the CDR3 is 18 residues.

This chain links TRBV7-9 with TRBJ2-5; 9 bases are a match to TRBD2. Per the germline V gene, CDR1 is SEHNR and CDR2 is FQNEAQ (reference sequence). The CDR3 spans 19 residues. With V trimmed by 4 bases and J by 2 bases, 17 bases remained unmatched. The chain's CDR3 is CASSSPRSGRLSGQETQYF. The CDR3 bases are TGTGCCAGCAGCTCCCCTAGGAGCGGGAGGTTGAGCGGGCAAGAGACCCAGTACTTC.

This clone was counted between two and nine times. The chain has TRBV2 and TRBJ1-6; TRBD1 matches at 9 bases. The CDR3 has 16 amino acids. Unmatched junction bases numbered 5, after V lost 4 bases and J lost 4 bases. The germline V gene encodes CDR1 SNHLY and CDR2 FYNNEI. For the CDR3, the DNA is TGTGCCAGCAGTGGACCTGACAGGGGGTATAATTCACCCCTCCACTTT. This gives the protein CASSGPDRGYNSPLHF.

This clone is a singleton in its sample. This sequence joins TRBV5-6 and TRBJ2-5, with TRBD2 identical over 8 bases. The germline gives CDR1 SGHDT, CDR2 YYEEEE. The CDR3 is 15 amino acids. Germline trimming cut 4 bases from V and 0 bases from J; bases unmatched to any gene: 5. The CDR3 here is CASSAQLADQETQYF. The DNA for the CDR3 is TGTGCCAGCAGCGCCCAACTAGCGGACCAAGAGACCCAGTACTTC.

This chain joins TRBV13 and TRBJ2-2; 7 bases are shared with TRBD1. Per germline, CDR1 PRHDT and CDR2 FYEKMQ (reference sequence). The CDR3 extends over 13 amino acids. Losses at the gene ends were 8 bases for V and 7 bases for J; bases not matched to a gene: 7. CDR3 DNA: TGTGCCAGCGCGCTACAGGGGTACGGGGAGCTGTTTTTT. As protein: CASALQGYGELFF.

The sample holds one count of this clone. The chain couples TRBV19 to TRBJ1-3; tentatively, D is TRBD1 (5 bases). Germline V lookup: CDR1 LNHDA, CDR2 SQIVND (reference sequence). V dropped 4 bases and J dropped 1 base, with 14 bases sitting between them. The CDR3 sequence is 16 residues long. In DNA form, the CDR3 reads TGTGCCAGTAGTAACTCCGGCAGGGTTTCTGGAAACACCATATATTTT. Its translation is CASSNSGRVSGNTIYF.

This clone was detected only once. V is TRBV28 and J is TRBJ2-7; TRBD2 matches at 10 bases. The V segment lost 6 bases and the J segment 5 bases; nucleotides outside the gene matches: 10. Germline assignment: CDR1 MDHEN and CDR2 SYDVKM. The CDR3 runs 15 residues. The CDR3 region has the DNA TGTGCCAGCAGCCCGAGCGGGAGGGCCTCTGACGAGCAGTACTTC. Translated: CASSPSGRASDEQYF.

The J gene is TRBJ2-3, the V gene TRBV27, with TRBD2 matching over 10 bases. Germline CDR1 is MNHEY and CDR2 is SMNVEV (reference sequence). V lost 4 bases to trimming and J lost 6 bases; unmatched junction nucleotides: 7. The length of the CDR3 is 15 residues. DNA for the CDR3: TGTGCCAGCAGTTCTCTAGCGGGAGTTGTGGATACGCAGTATTTT. Translating it yields CASSSLAGVVDTQYF.

The gene calls are TRBV28 and TRBJ1-6; 9 bases agree with TRBD1. There are 14 residues in the CDR3. Trimming cost V 6 bases and J 6 bases; bases outside gene matches: 3. The V gene's germline CDR1 is MDHEN and CDR2 SYDVKM. The CDR3 sequence is CASSRQGVNSPLHF. The DNA of the CDR3 is TGTGCCAGCAGCCGACAGGGGGTTAATTCACCCCTCCACTTT. Using reference TRBV28 and TRBJ1-6 for the parts outside the CDR3, the full variable domain is DVKVTQSSRYLVKRTGEKVFLECVQDMDHENMFWYRQDPGLGLRLIYFSYDVKMKEKGDIPEGYSVSREKKERFSLILESASTNQTSMYLCASSRQGVNSPLHFGNGTRLTVT.

The chain carries TRBV27 and TRBJ2-1; TRBD1 matches 7 bases. J was trimmed by 7 bases and V by 2 bases; bases with no gene match: 5. CDR3 size: 14 residues. Germline V CDR1 and CDR2: MNHEY, SMNVEV (reference sequence). The CDR3 DNA sequence: TGTGCCAGCAGTTTAGCCCACAGGGGTAATGAGCAGTTCTTC. Amino acid sequence: CASSLAHRGNEQFF.

CDR3 loop: CASSTAGTRETQYF. Written as DNA, the CDR3 is TGCGCCAGCAGCACGGCGGGGACTCGAGAGACCCAGTACTTC. V and J are TRBV5-1 and TRBJ2-5, with D tentatively TRBD2 (6 bases). The CDR3 extends over 14 amino acids. Looked up from germline, CDR1 is SGHRS and CDR2 is YFSETQ. Trimming took 4 bases from V and 4 from J, leaving 14 bases between them.

The chain employs TRBV7-7 and TRBJ2-2; a weak D match, TRBD1 (5 bases). Germline-derived CDR1 and CDR2 are SSHAT and FNYEAQ (reference sequence). V was cut by 1 base and J by 3 bases, with 6 bases left in between. This CDR3 spans 14 amino acids. The CDR3 region has the DNA TGTGCCAGCAGCTTAGGACAGCACACCGGGGAGCTGTTTTTT. Protein: CASSLGQHTGELFF.

The chain combines TRBV30 with TRBJ2-6, with a tentative D call TRBD1 (6 bases). Between the trimmed V and J ends, which lost 5 bases and 2 bases, there was a span of 10 bases. The CDR3 contains 14 residues. Germline V CDR1 and CDR2: GTSNPN, SVGIG (reference sequence). CDR3 protein: CAWEQGTGANVLTF. The CDR3 coding sequence is TGTGCCTGGGAACAGGGTACTGGGGCCAACGTCCTGACTTTC.

Turning to this clone: This sample also contains other DNA sequences that code for the same CDR3. The CDR3 is CASSTGLNTEAFF. For the CDR3, the DNA is TGTGCCAGTAGTACAGGGCTGAACACTGAAGCTTTCTTT. The rearrangement links TRBV19 to TRBJ1-1; weak D call: TRBD1 (5 bases). The length of the CDR3 is 13 residues. Germline assignment: CDR1 LNHDA and CDR2 SQIVND (reference sequence). V was clipped by 4 bases and J by 0 bases, with 6 bases between them.

The J gene is TRBJ1-1, the V gene TRBV13; D is unclear. V was clipped by 1 base and J by 4 bases, with 13 bases between them. The CDR3 totals 15 residues. CDR1 and CDR2 from the germline V gene are PRHDT and FYEKMQ (reference sequence). CDR3 DNA: TGTGCCAGCAGCTTAGATGTCTCTAGGTCCACTGAAGCTTTCTTT. This codes for CASSLDVSRSTEAFF.

The J gene is TRBJ1-1, the V gene TRBV27, with a tentative D call TRBD1 (5 bases). V dropped 2 bases and J dropped 3 bases, with 10 bases sitting between them. Germline assignment: CDR1 MNHEY and CDR2 SMNVEV (reference sequence). The CDR3 covers 14 residues. CDR3 sequence (DNA): TGTGCCAGCAGTTTAAACAGGCTAGACACTGAAGCTTTCTTT. Encoded protein: CASSLNRLDTEAFF.

V is TRBV5-1 and J is TRBJ2-7; a weak D match, TRBD1 (5 bases). Trimming stripped 3 bases from V and 5 bases from J, with 12 bases between. The CDR3 is 13 residues long. Germline assignment: CDR1 SGHRS and CDR2 YFSETQ. The CDR3 loop is CASSYDSQHEQYF. The CDR3 nucleotides are TGCGCCAGCAGCTATGACAGTCAGCACGAGCAGTACTTC.

The chain joins TRBV30 to TRBJ2-7; 10 nucleotides agree with TRBD2. This CDR3 comprises 13 residues. Per the germline V gene, CDR1 is GTSNPN and CDR2 is SVGIG (reference sequence). The junction had 4 bases not matched to a gene; V was cut back by 5 bases and J by 3 bases. CDR3 residues: CAWSSGRSYEQYF. CDR3 sequence (DNA): TGTGCCTGGTCTAGCGGGAGAAGCTACGAGCAGTACTTC. The complete variable domain, with remaining parts taken from reference TRBV30 and TRBJ2-7, reads SQTIHQWPATLVQPVGSPLSLECTVEGTSNPNLYWYRQAAGRGLQLLFYSVGIGQISSEVPQNLSASRPQDRQFILSSKKLLLSDSGFYLCAWSSGRSYEQYFGPGTRLTVT.

This clone turned up a few times. The chain is built from TRBV29-1 and TRBJ1-4; 9 bases are a match to TRBD1. The CDR3 sequence is 15 residues long. The V and J ends lost 3 bases and 8 bases, in that order; junction bases with no gene match: 10. In germline, CDR1 is SQVTM, CDR2 ANQGSEA. The CDR3 DNA follows: TGCAGCGTTGATACAGGGGGCCTTTCAGGCGAAAAACTGTTTTTT. It is translated as CSVDTGGLSGEKLFF.